This T cell receptor beta chain was recovered during a study of Ad26.COV2.S vaccination and SARS-CoV-2 variants. Treatment defined: some 19 received Ad26.COV2.S at low or high dose, single or two shots; 5 received placebo; per-sample allocation not given. Day 63 after the first injection of vaccine or placebo was the sampling time. The length of the CDR3 is 14 residues. The V end lost 6 bases, the J end lost 1 base, and 12 bases lay between the germline ends. Germline CDR1 SGHNT, CDR2 YENEEA. Some clones are missing from TCRdb's copy, which holds only in-frame ones; the method was immunoSEQ multiplex PCR. This table holds 320,000 or so clones, approximately 87% found once.

The starting material was peripheral blood, obtained in a trial of Ad26.COV2.S vaccine versus placebo. This TCR was recovered from a person aged 18-60 years who received the Ad26.COV2.S COVID-19 vaccine or a placebo. This sequence joins TRBV11-3 and TRBJ1-1; D remains unclear. This CDR3 reads CASRARAGNTEAFF. The CDR3 DNA reads TGTGCCAGCAGGGCTAGGGCGGGGAACACTGAAGCTTTCTTT.